This T cell receptor (beta chain) stems from a study of technical replicates of blood from several donors. The repertoire was sequenced with immunoSEQ multiplex PCR; TCRdb's copy has only in-frame clones and lacks some. The sample comprises tens of thousands of clones, about 92% of which are singletons, and more than 0.2% rests with the top ten. The junction had 10 bases not matched to a gene; V was cut back by 1 base and J by 8 bases. CDR1 is LGHNA and CDR2 is YNFKEQ in the germline V gene. This CDR3 contains 17 residues. This TCR was sampled from a human donor in good health. The chain joins TRBV4-2 to TRBJ2-2, with TRBD2 matching over 10 bases. Material for sequencing was T cells isolated from PBMCs. DNA of the CDR3: TGTGCCAGCAGCCAAGCGTCTGGACTAGCGGTTACTGGGGAGCTGTTTTTT. It codes for CASSQASGLAVTGELFF.